The 3 T cell receptor beta chains reported below all come from one sample, sequenced in a study of T cells after yellow fever vaccination. TCRdb processed the 5' RACE reads anew with MiXCR; each CDR3 protein has one entry. The repertoire includes about 630,000 distinct CDR3 sequences, around an eighth of them detected once, and about 15% sits in the top ten. The sequencing here drew on PBMCs, taken on the day of the yellow fever booster vaccination. The receptors originated from a man aged 25-45 years who received the YFV17D yellow fever vaccine.

CDR3 amino acids: CSARVRRTGVSPNQPQHF. The CDR3 coding sequence is TGCAGTGCTAGAGTGAGAAGGACAGGGGTTTCCCCTAATCAGCCCCAGCATTTT. The chain employs TRBV20-1 and TRBJ1-5, with TRBD1 matching over 9 bases. Germline CDR1 reads DFQATT; CDR2 reads SNEGSKA (reference sequence). CDR3 size: 18 residues. Trimming cost V 1 base and J 4 bases; bases outside gene matches: 14.

The chain combines TRBV6-2 or TRBV6-3 with TRBJ2-7; tentative D call: TRBD1 (7 bases). Trimming took off 6 bases at V and 0 bases at J, with 15 bases between the two ends. The CDR3 consists of 15 residues. Germline assignment: CDR1 MNHEY and CDR2 SVGEGT. The CDR3 reads CASRGGQGDSYEQYF. The CDR3 DNA sequence: TGTGCCAGCAGAGGGGGGCAGGGGGACTCCTACGAGCAGTACTTC.

Only a few counts were recorded for this clonotype. V and J are TRBV11-1 and TRBJ2-5; the match to TRBD2 covers 9 bases. The CDR3 runs to 18 residues. Germline loops: CDR1 SGHAT, CDR2 FQDESV (reference sequence). V lost 6 bases, J lost 0 bases, and 14 bases stayed unmatched. The CDR3 nucleotides are TGTGCCAGCAGTCCCCCTCCGCTAGCGGGACCGTACCAAGAGACCCAGTACTTC. It encodes CASSPPPLAGPYQETQYF.